The 21 T cell receptor beta chains in this list originate from one sample, sequenced in a study of blood T cells in healthy people across ages. Using a J-beta primer mix together with a sample-barcoded 5' primer, a second PCR was run for about 7 to 12 cycles. TCRdb used MiXCR to reprocess the 5' RACE reads, holding one entry per CDR3 protein. Here the sample spans fewer than 1,200,000 distinct CDR3 sequences, approximately 25% being singletons. The sample was also reused in another study, on T cells of mothers and their children.

Sample: blood. All receptors derive from a girl aged 2 to 10 in good health.

The chain employs TRBV11-1 and TRBJ2-6, with a tentative D call TRBD2 (5 bases). The CDR3 spans 16 residues. Per germline, CDR1 SGHAT and CDR2 FQDESV (reference sequence). V lost 9 bases, J lost 2 bases, and 17 bases lay in between. CDR3 in DNA: TGTGCCAGTACAAGTCCAAGAGCGGCTGGGGCCAACGTCCTGACTTTC. Its translation: CASTSPRAAGANVLTF.

V gene TRBV7-3 combines with J gene TRBJ2-2; D not certain. The germline gives CDR1 SGHTA, CDR2 FQGTGA. V was pared by 8 bases and J by 6 bases, with 28 bases between. The CDR3 covers 18 residues. In DNA, the CDR3 is TGTGCCAGCGTAGAGGCGACTCTACTATACCGAAAGGCCGGGGAGCTGTTTTTT. This codes for CASVEATLLYRKAGELFF. The entire variable domain, with the rest obtained from reference TRBV7-3 and TRBJ2-2, is as follows: GAGVSQTPSNKVTEKGKYVELRCDPISGHTALYWYRQSLGQGPEFLIYFQGTGAADDSGLPNDRFFAVRPEGSVSTLKIQRTERGDSAVYLCASVEATLLYRKAGELFFGEGSRLTVL.

V is TRBV11-2 and J is TRBJ2-5; the D gene is possibly TRBD2 (6 bases). The end of the DNA is better explained by TRBJ2-1, so the J call may be wrong. Germline V lookup: CDR1 SGHAT, CDR2 FQNNGV. The CDR3 covers 12 residues. In DNA, the CDR3 is TGTGCCAGCAGCCCTAGGGACTATGAGCAGTTCTTC. Its protein is CASSPRDYEQFF.

This clonotype turned up a few times. This chain uses TRBV9 with TRBJ1-2; D call uncertain. Deletions cut 0 bases from V and 2 bases from J, with 8 bases between. The CDR3 covers 14 residues. Germline CDR1 reads SGDLS; CDR2 reads YYNGEE. CDR3 amino acids: CASSVGGLNYGYTF. The CDR3 DNA is TGTGCCAGCAGCGTAGGAGGCCTGAACTATGGCTACACCTTC.

This rearrangement joins TRBV28 to TRBJ2-7, with D perhaps assigned TRBD1 or TRBD2 (6 bases each). This CDR3 contains 15 residues. Germline V gene sequence: CDR1 MDHEN, CDR2 SYDVKM. In DNA form, the CDR3 reads TGTGTCAACAGTTTAGGGGGTAGCGGAAACTACGAGCAGTACTTC. It codes for CVNSLGGSGNYEQYF.

The chain is built from TRBV6-6 and TRBJ1-5; 7 bases map to TRBD1. This CDR3 has 16 residues. V was clipped by 6 bases and J by 1 base; unmatched bases: 9. Germline-derived CDR1 and CDR2 are MNHNY and SVGAGI (reference sequence). CDR3: CASSPPQGESNQPQHF. The CDR3 DNA reads as TGTGCCAGCAGCCCGCCGCAGGGGGAGAGCAATCAGCCCCAGCATTTT.

The V gene is TRBV7-6, the J gene TRBJ2-3; D might be TRBD2 (5 bases). Trimming left V 5 bases short and J 5 bases short, with 23 bases between. This CDR3 is built from 17 residues. Germline lookup yields CDR1 SGHVS and CDR2 FNYEAQ. The CDR3 DNA reads as TGTGCCAGCAGCCTAACCTGGGCAGGAGGTCGGCGAGATACGCAGTATTTT. Residues: CASSLTWAGGRRDTQYF.

This clonotype has a handful of counts. The chain joins TRBV5-1 to TRBJ2-3, with D hard to call. Trimming removed 4 bases from V and 0 bases from J, with 15 bases in between. The CDR3 runs to 16 residues. CDR1 and CDR2 from the germline V gene are SGHRS and YFSETQ. This CDR3 reads CASSPGRDSSTDTQYF. CDR3 coding DNA: TGCGCCAGCAGCCCCGGACGTGATTCTAGCACAGATACGCAGTATTTT.

This clonotype was seen more than once but under ten times. The chain couples TRBV12-3 or TRBV12-4 to TRBJ2-5, with a possible D match to TRBD2 (7 bases). The CDR3 spans 15 residues. Trimming stripped 4 bases from V and 5 bases from J, with 17 bases between. The CDR3 DNA sequence: TGTGCCAGCAGTTCACCCTACACGGGGGGCGAGACCCAGTACTTC. It is translated as CASSSPYTGGETQYF.

A few counts support this clonotype. The V call is TRBV15, the J call TRBJ2-6; unclear D gene. CDR1 is LNHNV and CDR2 is YYDKDF in the germline V gene (reference sequence). Deletions cut 0 bases from V and 0 bases from J, with 12 bases between. The CDR3 is made up of 18 amino acids. Written as DNA, the CDR3 is TGTGCCACCAGCAGAGAGCGTCCCTTCACCTCTGGGGCCAACGTCCTGACTTTC. It translates to CATSRERPFTSGANVLTF.

The CDR3 spells CSVKLAEELFF. The CDR3 DNA sequence: TGCAGCGTTAAGTTGGCCGAGGAACTGTTTTTT. J is TRBJ1-4 and V is TRBV29-1; D remains ambiguous. The CDR3 length is 11 residues. The ends were cut back, 5 bases at V and 12 bases at J, with 13 bases in the middle. CDR1 and CDR2 from the germline V gene are SQVTM and ANQGSEA.

The chain combines TRBV19 with TRBJ2-5; 8 bases align to TRBD1. The J call may be in error: the DNA end matches TRBJ2-1 better. Germline V lookup: CDR1 LNHDA, CDR2 SQIVND (reference sequence). This CDR3 region has 14 residues. CDR3 DNA: TGTGCCAGTAGACCGGGACAGGAATACAATGAGCAGTTCTTC. As protein: CASRPGQEYNEQFF.

This clonotype turned up a few times. CDR3 sequence: CASSFVGTGREKLFF. The CDR3 DNA is TGTGCCAGCAGTTTCGTGGGGACAGGTCGTGAAAAACTGTTTTTT. The rearrangement uses TRBV12-3 or TRBV12-4 and TRBJ1-4, with 8 bases aligning to TRBD1. The CDR3 totals 15 residues. J lost 7 bases, V lost 3 bases, and 7 bases had no gene match.

The table lists this clonotype with a few counts. The chain links TRBV27 to TRBJ2-1, with 11 bases identical to TRBD2. There are 14 residues in the CDR3. With V trimmed by 11 bases and J by 8 bases, 11 bases remained unmatched. CDR1 is MNHEY, CDR2 SMNVEV, per germline (reference sequence). The CDR3 nucleotides read TGTGCCTTCTCCCAGGGACTAGCGGTCGATGAGCAGTTCTTC. This sequence encodes CAFSQGLAVDEQFF.

The gene calls are TRBV6-6 and TRBJ2-5, with a weak D call TRBD1 (6 bases). This CDR3 has 15 residues. The germline V gene has CDR1 MNHNY and CDR2 SVGAGI (reference sequence). The germline V and J ends were trimmed by 2 bases and 1 base, with 11 bases remaining between them. This CDR3 reads CASSYGDTSQETQYF. CDR3 nucleotides: TGTGCCAGCAGTTACGGGGACACCTCCCAAGAGACCCAGTACTTC.

The V gene is TRBV13, the J gene TRBJ1-2; D not resolved. This CDR3 is 14 amino acids long. V was trimmed by 4 bases and J by 3 bases, leaving 12 bases between them. Germline CDR1 PRHDT, CDR2 FYEKMQ (reference sequence). The CDR3, as DNA: TGTGCCAGCAGCTCTGATCGTGGTTACTATGGCTACACCTTC. It translates to CASSSDRGYYGYTF.

The chain joins TRBV4-2 to TRBJ2-5; a weak D match, TRBD1 (5 bases). Germline V CDR1 and CDR2: LGHNA, YNFKEQ. Trimming stripped 1 base from V and 2 bases from J, with 14 bases between. The CDR3 contains 16 residues. The CDR3 DNA reads TGTGCCAGCAGCCAAGTTACGCAGGGTCAACAAGAGACCCAGTACTTC. Amino acids: CASSQVTQGQQETQYF.

With respect to this clonotype: The junction shows a germline mismatch at one end, possibly a read error. The chain couples TRBV2 to TRBJ2-5; D perhaps matches TRBD1 (6 bases). CDR3 length: 12 amino acids. CDR1 and CDR2 (germline): SNHLY, FYNNEI. In nucleotides, the CDR3 is TGTGCCAGCAGTGAGTCCCCTTGGACAGTCCACTTC. It codes for CASSESPWTVHF. The full variable domain, with the rest looked up from reference TRBV2 and TRBJ2-5, is EPEVTQTPSHQVTQMGQEVILRCVPISNHLYFYWYRQILGQKVEFLVSFYNNEISEKSEIFDDQFSVERPDGSNFTLKIRSTKLEDSAMYFCASSESPWTVHFGPGTRLLVL.

The V call is TRBV10-3, the J call TRBJ2-3, with a tentative D call TRBD2 (5 bases). Trimming took off 7 bases at V and 0 bases at J, with 14 bases between the two ends. There are 15 residues in the CDR3. Looked up from germline, CDR1 is ENHRY and CDR2 is SYGVKD. The CDR3 DNA reads TGTGCCATCAATGACCCGGGATCTAGCACAGATACGCAGTATTTT. It yields the protein CAINDPGSSTDTQYF.

The rearrangement uses TRBV11-3 and TRBJ1-4; possibly TRBD1 for D (5 bases). This CDR3 comprises 17 residues. Germline V gene lookup returns CDR1 SGHNT and CDR2 YENEEA. V was cut by 2 bases and J by 5 bases, with 18 bases left in between. The CDR3 is CASSLSEGERVNEKLFF. CDR3 nucleotide sequence: TGTGCCAGCAGCTTAAGTGAAGGGGAAAGGGTGAATGAAAAACTGTTTTTT.

This clonotype has just a few counts. The rearrangement uses TRBV20-1 and TRBJ2-3; 7 bases agree with TRBD2. This CDR3 has 16 residues. Unmatched junction bases numbered 9, after V lost 1 base and J lost 2 bases. Looked up from germline, CDR1 is DFQATT and CDR2 is SNEGSKA (reference sequence). The CDR3 DNA follows: TGCAGTGCTAGAGGGTCTAGCGGAAAATTCACAGATACGCAGTATTTT. This encodes CSARGSSGKFTDTQYF.